This T cell receptor beta chain was identified in a study of graft-versus-host responses after intestinal transplantation. Study-wide context: Recipients uniformly received anti-thymocyte globulin induction, followed by tacrolimus and steroids for two to four years. Whole-study results and caveats: Declines in HvG clones occurring early post-transplant were associated with peak circulating GvH clone levels. Some patients had graft-donor T cell macrochimerism. In their allografts, the ratios of graft-versus-host to host-versus-graft T cell clones were high.

About this clone: Its specificity is unknown.

Germline CDR1 and CDR2: LNHDA and SQIVND (reference sequence). V gave up 5 bases and J gave up 4 bases; unmatched junction bases: 10. This CDR3 is built from 17 residues. The protocol was immunoSEQ multiplex PCR, while the TCRdb copy is restricted to in-frame clones and leaves out a portion. The sample has some 100,000 clones, 75% to 95% seen once; the top ten hold roughly 5.6%. Sample: unstimulated CD8+ T cells sorted from spleen or lymph node cells, taken before intestinal transplant. The genes are TRBV19 and TRBJ2-3; TRBD2 aligns across 12 bases. This sequence was found in a human donor who received an intestinal transplant. The CDR3 coding sequence is TGTGCCAGTAGTTATTTCCATCTAGCGGGGGGGCCAGATACGCAGTATTTT. This gives the protein CASSYFHLAGGPDTQYF.